The source of this T cell receptor (beta chain) is a study of blood T cell repertoires in COVID-19. Germline CDR1 SGHDT, CDR2 YYEEEE. The CDR3 consists of 13 residues. Trimming shortened V by 2 bases and J by 5 bases, and 7 bases separated the two germline ends. The method was immunoSEQ multiplex PCR; TCRdb's version includes in-frame clones alone and lacks a portion of them. This table holds 140,000 to 150,000 clones, 88% found once. The sequence was collected from a woman aged 25 to 39 with acute COVID-19. V gene TRBV5-6 combines with J gene TRBJ1-4, with D possibly being TRBD1 (6 bases). Input material: PBMCs or T cells enriched from blood (not recorded which). The CDR3 loop reads CASSLQGNEKLFF. The CDR3 DNA sequence: TGTGCCAGCAGCTTACAGGGAAATGAAAAACTGTTTTTT. The complete variable domain, with remaining parts taken from reference TRBV5-6 and TRBJ1-4, reads DAGVTQSPTHLIKTRGQQVTLRCSPKSGHDTVSWYQQALGQGPQFIFQYYEEEERQRGNFPDRFSGHQFPNYSSELNVNALLLGDSALYLCASSLQGNEKLFFGSGTQLSVL.